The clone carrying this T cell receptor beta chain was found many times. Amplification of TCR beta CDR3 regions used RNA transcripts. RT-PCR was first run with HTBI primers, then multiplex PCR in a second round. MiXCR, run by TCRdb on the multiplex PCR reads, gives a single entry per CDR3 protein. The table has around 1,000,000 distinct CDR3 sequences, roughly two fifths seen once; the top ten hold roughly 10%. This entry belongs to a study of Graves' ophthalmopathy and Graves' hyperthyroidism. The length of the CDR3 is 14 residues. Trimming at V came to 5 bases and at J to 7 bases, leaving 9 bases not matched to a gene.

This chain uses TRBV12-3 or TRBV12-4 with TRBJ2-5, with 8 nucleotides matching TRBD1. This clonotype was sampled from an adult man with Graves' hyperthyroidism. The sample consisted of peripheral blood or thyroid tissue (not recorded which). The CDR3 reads CASSLGQGGVTQYF. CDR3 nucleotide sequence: TGTGCCAGCAGTCTCGGACAGGGAGGCGTGACCCAGTACTTC.